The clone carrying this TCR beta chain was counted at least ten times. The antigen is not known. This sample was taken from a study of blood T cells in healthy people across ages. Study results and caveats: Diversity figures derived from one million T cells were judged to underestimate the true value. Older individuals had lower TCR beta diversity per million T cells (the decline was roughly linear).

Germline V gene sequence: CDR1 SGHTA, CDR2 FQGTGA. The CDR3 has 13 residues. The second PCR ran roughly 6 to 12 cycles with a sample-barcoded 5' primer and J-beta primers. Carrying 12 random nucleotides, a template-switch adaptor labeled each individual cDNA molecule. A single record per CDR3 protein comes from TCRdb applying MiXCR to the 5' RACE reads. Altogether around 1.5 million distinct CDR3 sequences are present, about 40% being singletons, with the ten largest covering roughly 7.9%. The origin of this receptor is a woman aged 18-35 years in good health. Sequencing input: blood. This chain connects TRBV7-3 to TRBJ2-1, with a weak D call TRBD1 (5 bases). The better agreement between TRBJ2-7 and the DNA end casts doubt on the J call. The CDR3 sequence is CASSLDSYNEQYF. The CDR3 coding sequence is TGTGCCAGCAGCCTCGACAGCTACAATGAGCAGTACTTC.